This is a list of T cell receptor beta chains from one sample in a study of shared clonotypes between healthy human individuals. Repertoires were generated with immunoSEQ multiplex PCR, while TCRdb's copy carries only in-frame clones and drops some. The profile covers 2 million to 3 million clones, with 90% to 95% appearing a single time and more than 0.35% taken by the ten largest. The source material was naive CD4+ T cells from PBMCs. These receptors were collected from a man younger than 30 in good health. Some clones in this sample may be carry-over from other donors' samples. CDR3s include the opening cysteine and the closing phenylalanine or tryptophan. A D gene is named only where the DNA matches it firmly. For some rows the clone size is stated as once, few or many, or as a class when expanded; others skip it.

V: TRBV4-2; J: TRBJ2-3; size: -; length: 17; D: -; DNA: TGTGCCAGCAGCCAAGTCGGGTGGGGACGACCTGTGGATACGCAGTATTTT; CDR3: CASSQVGWGRPVDTQYF
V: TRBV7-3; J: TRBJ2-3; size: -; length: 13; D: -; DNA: TGTGCCAGCAGCTTATCGGTCACAGATACGCAGTATTTT; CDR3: CASSLSVTDTQYF
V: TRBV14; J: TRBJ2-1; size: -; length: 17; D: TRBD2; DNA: TGTGCCAGCAGCCAAGAGACTGGGCTAGCGGGAAGAGATGAGCAGTTCTTC; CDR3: CASSQETGLAGRDEQFF
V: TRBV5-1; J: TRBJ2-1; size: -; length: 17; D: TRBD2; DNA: TGCGCCAGCAGTAAAGCGGGAGGGCCGGGGTTCCCATTTGAGCAGTTCTTC; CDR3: CASSKAGGPGFPFEQFF
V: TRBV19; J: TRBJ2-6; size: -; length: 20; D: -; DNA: TGTGCCAGTAGTAGGGTTACCGGGACCCCTAGTCCTCGCGGGGCCAACGTCCTGACTTTC; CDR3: CASSRVTGTPSPRGANVLTF
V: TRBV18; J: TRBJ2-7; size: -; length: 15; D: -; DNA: TGTGCCAGCTCACCAACGGTCCTTCTCTCCTACGAGCAGTACTTC; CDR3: CASSPTVLLSYEQYF
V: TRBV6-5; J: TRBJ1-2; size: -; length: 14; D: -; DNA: TGTGCCAGCAGTTACGACAGCCCTATGGGGGGCTACACCTTC; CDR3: CASSYDSPMGGYTF
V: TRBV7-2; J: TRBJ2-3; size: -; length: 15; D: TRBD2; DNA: TGTGCCAGCAGCTCCCTAGCGGGCCCCTCAGATACGCAGTATTTT; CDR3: CASSSLAGPSDTQYF
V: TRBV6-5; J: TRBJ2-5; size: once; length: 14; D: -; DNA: TGTGCCAGCAGTTCAAGAGTATTACAAGAGACCCAGTACTTC; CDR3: CASSSRVLQETQYF
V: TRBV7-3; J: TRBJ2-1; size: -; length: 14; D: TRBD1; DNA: TGTGCCAGCAGCCAGGGACAGGGATACAATGAGCAGTTCTTC; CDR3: CASSQGQGYNEQFF
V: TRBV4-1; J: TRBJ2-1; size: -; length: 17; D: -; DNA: TGCGCCAGCAGCCAAAGAGATACCGGGACTGGAGGTAATGAGCAGTTCTTC; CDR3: CASSQRDTGTGGNEQFF
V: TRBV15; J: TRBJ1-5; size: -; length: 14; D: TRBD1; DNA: TGTGCCACCAGCCCGACAGGGGTCAATCAGCCCCAGCATTTT; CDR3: CATSPTGVNQPQHF
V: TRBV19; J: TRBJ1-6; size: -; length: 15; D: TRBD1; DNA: TGTGCCAGTAGTACAACCGGGACAGGGTATTCACCCCTCCACTTT; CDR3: CASSTTGTGYSPLHF
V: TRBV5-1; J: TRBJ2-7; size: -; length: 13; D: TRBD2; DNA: TGCGCCAGCACAGCGGGAGGATTGTACGAGCAGTACTTC; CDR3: CASTAGGLYEQYF
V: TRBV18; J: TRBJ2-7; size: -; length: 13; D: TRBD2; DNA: TGTGCCAGCTCACCAGGGACTAGCGGTGAGCAGTACTTC; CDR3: CASSPGTSGEQYF
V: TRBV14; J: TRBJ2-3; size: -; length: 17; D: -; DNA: TGTGCCAGCAGCCAAGGGGTAGGCGGGATGAGCACAGATACGCAGTATTTT; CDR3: CASSQGVGGMSTDTQYF
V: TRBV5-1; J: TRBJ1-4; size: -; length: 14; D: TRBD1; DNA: TGCGCCAGCAGTTCGGGACAGCTTAATGAAAAACTGTTTTTT; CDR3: CASSSGQLNEKLFF
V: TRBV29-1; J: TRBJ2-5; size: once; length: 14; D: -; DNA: TGCAGCGTTGATCTCGGACGAACTCTAGAGACCCAGTACTTC; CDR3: CSVDLGRTLETQYF
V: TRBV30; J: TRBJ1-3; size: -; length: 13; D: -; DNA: TGTGCCTGGGACGAAATAGCTGGAAACACCATATATTTT; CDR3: CAWDEIAGNTIYF
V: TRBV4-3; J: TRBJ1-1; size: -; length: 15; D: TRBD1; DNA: TGCGCCAGCAGCCAAGCTACAGGGGGCGCGACTGAAGCTTTCTTT; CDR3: CASSQATGGATEAFF
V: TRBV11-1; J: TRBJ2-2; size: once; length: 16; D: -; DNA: TGTGCCAGCAGCACCTACCCACTTCCGAGCACCGGGGAGCTGTTTTTT; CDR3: CASSTYPLPSTGELFF
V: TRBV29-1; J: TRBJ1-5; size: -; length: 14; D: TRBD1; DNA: TGCAGCGCTCGGACAGGGATTGGCAATCAGCCCCAGCATTTT; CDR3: CSARTGIGNQPQHF
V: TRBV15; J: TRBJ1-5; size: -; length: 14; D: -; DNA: TGTGCCACCAGCAGAGATGTAGGAGGTCAGCCCCAGCATTTT; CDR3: CATSRDVGGQPQHF
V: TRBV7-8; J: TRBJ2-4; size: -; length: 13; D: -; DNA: TGTGCCAGCAGACCCAGGGGGGGGGACATTCAGTACTTC; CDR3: CASRPRGGDIQYF
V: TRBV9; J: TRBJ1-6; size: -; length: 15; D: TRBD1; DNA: TGTGCCAGCAGCTCCACCGGGACAGGGGGATCACCCCTCCACTTT; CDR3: CASSSTGTGGSPLHF
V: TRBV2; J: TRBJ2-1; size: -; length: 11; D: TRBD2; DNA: TGTGCCAGCGACCGACTAGCCCAGCAGTTCTTC; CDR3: CASDRLAQQFF
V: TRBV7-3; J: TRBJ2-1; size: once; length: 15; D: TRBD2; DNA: TGTGCCAGCAGCCTCCTAGCGGGAGGGTACAATGAGCAGTTCTTC; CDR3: CASSLLAGGYNEQFF
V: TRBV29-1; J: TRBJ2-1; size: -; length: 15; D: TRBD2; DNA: TGCAGCGTTGAAGGTGGGGAGGGGAGATACAATGAGCAGTTCTTC; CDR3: CSVEGGEGRYNEQFF
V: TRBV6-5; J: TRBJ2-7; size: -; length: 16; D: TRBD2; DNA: TGTGCCAGCAGTTCCTCAACCGGGACTAGCGGCTACGAGCAGTACTTC; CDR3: CASSSSTGTSGYEQYF
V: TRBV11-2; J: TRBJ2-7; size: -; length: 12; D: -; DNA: TGTGCCAGCAGCTTAACTAGACACGAGCAGTACTTC; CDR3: CASSLTRHEQYF
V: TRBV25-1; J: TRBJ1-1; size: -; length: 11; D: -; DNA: TGTGCCACCCAGGGGAACACTGAAGCTTTCTTT; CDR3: CATQGNTEAFF